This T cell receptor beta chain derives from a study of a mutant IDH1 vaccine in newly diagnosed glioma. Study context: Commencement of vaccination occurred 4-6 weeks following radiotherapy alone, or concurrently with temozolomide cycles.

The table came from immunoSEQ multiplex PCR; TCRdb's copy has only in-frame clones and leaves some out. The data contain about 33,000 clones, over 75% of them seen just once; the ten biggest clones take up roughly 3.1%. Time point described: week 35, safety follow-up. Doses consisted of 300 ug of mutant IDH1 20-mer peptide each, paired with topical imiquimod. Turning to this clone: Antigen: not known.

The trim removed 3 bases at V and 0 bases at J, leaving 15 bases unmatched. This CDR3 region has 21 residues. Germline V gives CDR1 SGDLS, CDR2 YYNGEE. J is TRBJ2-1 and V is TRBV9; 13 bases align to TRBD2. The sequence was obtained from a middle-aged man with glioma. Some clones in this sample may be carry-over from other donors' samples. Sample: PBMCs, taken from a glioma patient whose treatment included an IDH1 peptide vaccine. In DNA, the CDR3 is TGTGCCAGCAGCGGATCACCCTGGACTAGCGGGGGCCTAAGCTCCTACAATGAGCAGTTCTTC. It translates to CASSGSPWTSGGLSSYNEQFF.